This is a list of T cell receptor beta chains from one sample in a study of cytomegalovirus exposure and HLA in healthy donors. Measured with immunoSEQ multiplex PCR; TCRdb has only the in-frame clones, and not every one. The sample lists about 110,000 clones, approximately 70% seen once, with roughly a tenth in the top ten. Material: PBMCs. These receptors were obtained from a man in his forties in good health and CMV-seropositive. CDR3s include the opening cysteine and the closing phenylalanine or tryptophan. Fields, in order: V gene, D gene, J gene, clone size, CDR3 DNA, CDR3 protein. D genes are given only for firm matches. Some rows have no size entry. The others give once, few or many, or a class for an expanded clone.

TRBV29-1	TRBD2	TRBJ2-3	-	TGCAGCGTTGAAAGCCTCGAACTAGCGGGGGGGACAGATACGCAGTATTTT	CSVESLELAGGTDTQYF
TRBV10-2	TRBD2	TRBJ2-2	-	TGCGCCAGCAGTGACAGACTAGCGGGAGCAGGGGAGCTGTTTTTT	CASSDRLAGAGELFF
TRBV7-6	-	TRBJ2-3	-	TGTGCCAGTACCGGGACTTCCCAGGTTGGCACAGATACGCAGTATTTT	CASTGTSQVGTDTQYF
TRBV2	-	TRBJ1-1	-	TGTGCCAGCTCGAGGAACACTGAAGCTTTCTTT	CASSRNTEAFF
TRBV27	-	TRBJ2-2	-	TGTGCCAGCAGTCAGGGCACCGGGGAGCTGTTTTTT	CASSQGTGELFF
TRBV7-9	TRBD2	TRBJ2-1	once	TGTGCCAGCAGCAGTCGACTAGCGGGAGACGGTGAGCAGTTCTTC	CASSSRLAGDGEQFF
TRBV30	-	TRBJ1-4	-	TGTGCCTGGAGTCAAAAGGGGCTCGGTAATGAAAAACTGTTTTTT	CAWSQKGLGNEKLFF
TRBV6-1	-	TRBJ2-7	-	TGTGCCAGCAGTGAATATACCTACGAGCAGTACTTC	CASSEYTYEQYF
TRBV5-1	TRBD1	TRBJ1-1	once	TGCGCCAGCAGCTTGGGGGACAGGTTATGGGACACTGAAGCTTTCTTT	CASSLGDRLWDTEAFF
TRBV27	TRBD1	TRBJ1-2	few	TGTGCCAGCAGTGCTACAGGGGACTATGGCTACACCTTC	CASSATGDYGYTF
TRBV5-6	-	TRBJ1-4	-	TGTGCCAGCAGCTTGCTGCGGGACCGGGGGGGTGAAAAACTGTTTTTT	CASSLLRDRGGEKLFF
TRBV15	-	TRBJ1-5	-	TGTGCCACCAGCACAAGCGAAAGTCGGCCCCAGCATTTT	CATSTSESRPQHF
TRBV7-9	-	TRBJ1-2	once	TGTGCCAGCAGCTTAGGCGGGGGGGACGTCTATGGCTACACCTTC	CASSLGGGDVYGYTF
TRBV6-5	-	TRBJ1-5	-	TGTGCCAGCAGTTCCCGGGAAAATCAGCCCCAGCATTTT	CASSSRENQPQHF
TRBV19	-	TRBJ2-6	-	TGTGCCAGTAGTATACCTCTAGGGGCCAACGTCCTGACTTTC	CASSIPLGANVLTF
TRBV6-1	TRBD1	TRBJ1-1	few	TGTGCCAGCAGTAAGGGGGCAAGGACTGAAGCTTTCTTT	CASSKGARTEAFF
TRBV11-3	TRBD1	TRBJ2-1	-	TGTGCCAGCAGCCTCGGAACAGGGGGTCCTCCGCTCTTC	CASSLGTGGPPLF
TRBV5-5	-	TRBJ1-5	few	TGTGCCAGCAGCTTATCCGGGAGAACTCAGCCCCAGCATTTT	CASSLSGRTQPQHF
TRBV7-3	-	TRBJ2-3	-	TGTGCCAGCAGTCCGGGGGGCGGTTCCACGCAGTATTTT	CASSPGGGSTQYF
TRBV28	-	TRBJ1-2	-	TGTGCCAGCAGCCCAATCGGGATAGGCGGCTACACCTTC	CASSPIGIGGYTF
TRBV28	-	TRBJ2-7	once	TGTGCCAGCAGCCGAGCGGTGGGCGAGCAGTACTTC	CASSRAVGEQYF
TRBV2	-	TRBJ2-1	-	TGTGCCAGCAGCCCCGTAGGGGCCTCCTACAATGAGCAGTTCTTC	CASSPVGASYNEQFF
TRBV19	TRBD2	TRBJ2-6	once	TGTGCCAGTAGTCTTAAAGGGAGGGTCCATTTCCCTGGGGCCAACGTCCTGACTTTC	CASSLKGRVHFPGANVLTF
TRBV5-4	-	TRBJ2-1	-	TGTGCCAGCAGCCCGGCCCAGACTAGCAATGAGCAGTTCTTC	CASSPAQTSNEQFF
TRBV7-7	TRBD1	TRBJ2-5	-	TGTGCTAGCAGCTTGGGGACAGGGGCAGAGACCCAGTACTTC	CASSLGTGAETQYF
TRBV19	-	TRBJ2-3	once	TGTGCCAGTAGTAAGTCAGGGCGAGATACGCAGTATTTT	CASSKSGRDTQYF
TRBV18	TRBD1	TRBJ1-4	-	TGTGCCAGCTCACCGGGCACAGGGGCTTTTTTGGGAAAACTGTTTTTT	CASSPGTGAFLGKLFF
TRBV7-7	-	TRBJ2-5	-	TGTGCTAGCAGCGTTACAAGACAAGAGACCCAGTACTTC	CASSVTRQETQYF
TRBV7-6	-	TRBJ2-5	-	TGTGCCAGCAGCTTCCTAGAAGAGGGTAGCGGAGAGTACCAAGAGACCCAGTACTTC	CASSFLEEGSGEYQETQYF